This is a list of T cell receptor beta chains from one sample in a study of PD-L1 blockade in urothelial cancer. Here immunoSEQ multiplex PCR was the method, and the copy in TCRdb shows in-frame clones only, minus some. The data show about 69,000 clones, about 89% seen once. Sequenced here: PBMCs, sampled around atezolizumab (anti-PD-L1) treatment. These receptors all come from a man aged 60 to 69 with urothelial cancer. The CDR3 runs from the conserved cysteine through the conserved F or W. The order of the fields is clone size, V gene, J gene, D gene, CDR3 DNA, CDR3 protein. A D gene is named only where the DNA matches it firmly. The size entry is marked missing in some rows and otherwise reads once, few, many or a size class.

few	TRBV2	TRBJ2-1	TRBD2	TGTGCCAGCAGTGACGAGCGGGGGGTCCTCAATGAGCAGTTCTTC	CASSDERGVLNEQFF
.	TRBV6-1	TRBJ1-2	.	TGTGCCAGCAGTGAAGATATAGGAAGAGGTATCGGCTACACCTTC	CASSEDIGRGIGYTF
.	TRBV15	TRBJ2-7	.	TGTGCCACCAGCAGAGATACGGGAAACTACGAGCAGTACTTC	CATSRDTGNYEQYF
.	TRBV11-3	TRBJ2-1	.	TGTGCCAGCAGCTTAGATGTAACAGGGAACAATGAGCAGTTCTTC	CASSLDVTGNNEQFF
.	TRBV27	TRBJ2-3	.	TGTGCCAGCAGTTTCGTCGGGGAACCCCCAGATACGCAGTATTTT	CASSFVGEPPDTQYF
.	TRBV5-5	TRBJ1-2	.	TGTGCCAGCAGCTTGGTCGGAACAGGCCTTTCTAACTATGGCTACACCTTC	CASSLVGTGLSNYGYTF
.	TRBV18	TRBJ1-1	TRBD1	TGTGCCAGCTCACCCCGAACTCCGGGACAGGGAAACACTGAAGCTTTCTTT	CASSPRTPGQGNTEAFF
.	TRBV10-1	TRBJ2-1	TRBD1	TGCGCCAGCAGTGAGTCGGGACAGCACAATGAGCAGTTCTTC	CASSESGQHNEQFF
.	TRBV11-2	TRBJ1-3	.	TGTGCCAGCAGCTTATTCTGGGGGCAGGCGATCTCTGGAAACACCATATATTTT	CASSLFWGQAISGNTIYF
.	TRBV6-6	TRBJ2-5	TRBD2	TGTGCCAGCGAAGGCGGGGGGGGCGGGGGGACCCAGTACTTC	CASEGGGGGGTQYF
.	TRBV4-2	TRBJ2-7	.	TGTGCCAGCAGCCAGATATCTAGCGAGCAGTACTTC	CASSQISSEQYF
few	TRBV18	TRBJ1-2	.	TGTGCCAGCTCACCCAAACTGGACAGCGACAGCTATGGCTACACCTTC	CASSPKLDSDSYGYTF
.	TRBV9	TRBJ2-1	TRBD2	TGTGCCAGCAGCGTTGGACTAGCGGGAATCAATGAGCAGTTCTTC	CASSVGLAGINEQFF
.	TRBV9	TRBJ2-1	TRBD1	TGTGCCAGCAATAGGGACAGCTCCTACAATGAGCAGTTCTTC	CASNRDSSYNEQFF
.	TRBV30	TRBJ1-3	.	TGTGCCTGGAGTGTACGAGGGACTCAAGGAAACACCATATATTTT	CAWSVRGTQGNTIYF
once	TRBV6-1	TRBJ2-7	.	TGTGCCAGCAGGCCCCGCGGGGGCGGTAGTGGCGAGCAGTACTTC	CASRPRGGGSGEQYF
once	TRBV28	TRBJ2-5	.	TGTGCCAGCAGTACCCAGCACAGGGACGAGACCCAGTACTTC	CASSTQHRDETQYF
.	TRBV19	TRBJ2-1	.	TGTGCCAGTAGTATTAATGAGGTTAATGAGCAGTTCTTC	CASSINEVNEQFF
.	TRBV18	TRBJ1-1	.	TGTGCCAGCTCACCACCGCCAGGTGACACTGAAGCTTTCTTT	CASSPPPGDTEAFF
few	TRBV21-1	TRBJ2-7	.	TGTGCCAGCAGCCGCGGGGGACAGGGTTACGAGCAGTACTTC	CASSRGGQGYEQYF
.	TRBV4-2	TRBJ2-7	TRBD2	TGTGCCAGCAGTCAAGGCCTAGCGGGGGGATCCTACGAGCAGTACTTC	CASSQGLAGGSYEQYF
.	TRBV19	TRBJ1-5	TRBD1	TGTGCCAGTAGTATAGAAACAGGGGGCTCCAATCAGCCCCAGCATTTT	CASSIETGGSNQPQHF
.	TRBV5-1	TRBJ2-7	TRBD1	TGCGCCAGCAGCTTGGAGGGTGGCAGGGGGATCCACGAGCAGTACTTC	CASSLEGGRGIHEQYF
once	TRBV18	TRBJ1-2	TRBD1	TGTGCCAGCTCACCCCGGGACAGGGGACGGTTCCACTATGGCTACACCTTC	CASSPRDRGRFHYGYTF
.	TRBV19	TRBJ2-5	.	TGTGCCAGTAGTAAGAAGGGGCCCGGGGAGACCCAGTACTTC	CASSKKGPGETQYF
.	TRBV19	TRBJ2-2	.	TGTGCCAGTAGTATAGGACGGGGAAGCGGGGAGCTGTTTTTT	CASSIGRGSGELFF
.	TRBV11-3	TRBJ2-2	.	TGTGCCAGCAGCTTAGATATCTTCGGGGAGCTGTTTTTT	CASSLDIFGELFF
.	TRBV7-9	TRBJ1-1	.	TGTGCCAGCAGCCCGGAGGGGAGACGAGTAGAAGCTTTCTTT	CASSPEGRRVEAFF
.	TRBV7-9	TRBJ2-5	.	TGTGCCAGCAGCTTACAGGGTACGTCGGAGACCCAGTACTTC	CASSLQGTSETQYF
.	TRBV15	TRBJ2-2	.	TGTGCCACCAGCTTCAGTATACCCGGGGAGCTGTTTTTT	CATSFSIPGELFF
.	TRBV7-2	TRBJ2-5	TRBD2	TGTGCCAGCAGCTTAGTATCGGGCGGCGGGGGGGACCGGGGGACCCAGTACTTC	CASSLVSGGGGDRGTQYF
.	TRBV6-5	TRBJ2-7	.	TGTGCCAGCAGTTACAGGCAGGGGCTCTACGAGCAGTACTTC	CASSYRQGLYEQYF
.	TRBV5-1	TRBJ2-5	TRBD2	TGCGCCAGCAGCTTACTCCCCCCCCTCGGGAGGTACGAGACCCAGTACTTC	CASSLLPPLGRYETQYF
.	TRBV28	TRBJ2-6	.	TGTGCCAGCAGTTCTTCCGTGACCGGGACTTGGGCTGGCAACGTCCTGACTTTC	CASSSSVTGTWAGNVLTF
.	TRBV6-5	TRBJ1-2	TRBD1	TGTGCCAGCAGTTCACCGAAACAGGGGGCTGGGGGCTACACCTTC	CASSSPKQGAGGYTF
.	TRBV6-1	TRBJ1-4	.	TGTGCCAGCAGTGCACCGGGGATGACAGGAAAAGAAAAACTGTTTTTT	CASSAPGMTGKEKLFF
.	TRBV7-9	TRBJ2-5	TRBD1	TGTGCCAGCAGCTTAGCCGGGACAGGGATCCGCATAGAGACCCAGTACTTC	CASSLAGTGIRIETQYF
once	TRBV4-1	TRBJ2-3	TRBD2	TGCGCCAGCAGCCGAATGGGACTAGCGACAGATACGCAGTATTTT	CASSRMGLATDTQYF
.	TRBV6-5	TRBJ2-7	TRBD1	TGTGCCAGCAGTGAGGACAGGGGAAGCTACGAGCAGTACTTC	CASSEDRGSYEQYF
once	TRBV29-1	TRBJ2-2	.	TGCAGCGTTTGGCACAGAAACACCGGGGAGCTGTTTTTT	CSVWHRNTGELFF
.	TRBV4-1	TRBJ2-7	TRBD2	TGCGCCAGCAGCCGTTTCGTAGCGGGGGCCTACGAGCAGTACTTC	CASSRFVAGAYEQYF
once	TRBV28	TRBJ2-7	TRBD2	TGTGCCAGCCGACCGGGGGGGAGCTCCTACGAGCAGTACTTC	CASRPGGSSYEQYF
.	TRBV6-1	TRBJ2-2	TRBD2	TGTGCCAGCAGGAGGGGGACTAGCGCTCCCGGGGAGCTGTTTTTT	CASRRGTSAPGELFF
.	TRBV2	TRBJ1-4	TRBD1	TGTGCCAGCAGGGGGACAGGGGTTGAAAAACTGTTTTTT	CASRGTGVEKLFF
.	TRBV7-6	TRBJ2-7	TRBD1	TGTGCCAGCAGCATGCGGACAGGCGGCGCGGACGAGCAGTACTTC	CASSMRTGGADEQYF
.	TRBV7-9	TRBJ1-2	.	TGTGCCAGCAGCCCCCAGGCTGGGTATGGCTACACCTTC	CASSPQAGYGYTF
.	TRBV2	TRBJ1-6	.	TGTGCCAGCAGTGATTCCAGGAAAAATTCACCCCTCCACTTT	CASSDSRKNSPLHF
.	TRBV4-1	TRBJ2-3	TRBD2	TGCGCCAGCAGCCAAGGGCTAGCGGGGGGAACAGATACGCAGTATTTT	CASSQGLAGGTDTQYF
.	TRBV19	TRBJ2-5	.	TGTGCCAGTAGTATAGATAGAGGGGGCCAGGGAGGTAAAGAGACCCAGTACTTC	CASSIDRGGQGGKETQYF
once	TRBV18	TRBJ1-2	TRBD1	TGTGCCAGCTCACCTTCCACAGGGGGCAATAACTATGGCTACACCTTC	CASSPSTGGNNYGYTF
.	TRBV18	TRBJ2-5	.	TGTGCCAGCTCACCAAAGTTGGCAGTCCAAGAGACCCAGTACTTC	CASSPKLAVQETQYF
.	TRBV27	TRBJ2-1	TRBD2	TGTGCCAGCAGCCCCGGGACTAGCGGGAGTAAGGATGAGCAGTTCTTC	CASSPGTSGSKDEQFF